This T cell receptor (beta chain) was sequenced in a study of blood T cell repertoires in COVID-19. Background on the study: PBMCs, B-cell-depleted T cells, or T cells were the source of the cDNA or gDNA that made up the material.

With regard to this clone: The DNA is left out, because the CDR3 cannot be placed on it with certainty; the CDR3 is given as TCRdb lists it.

With termini counted, the CDR3 has 18 amino acids. Patients at the Seattle site were enrolled during active infection and followed longitudinally. Original methodology: Amplification of reference gene primers provided the estimated nucleated cell counts. TCRdb's table, derived via immunoSEQ multiplex PCR, lists solely in-frame clones and lacks some. That table gives V, J and clone size, and the DNA gave D and trimming. The profile shows 120,000 to 150,000 clones, 88% of them singletons. The receptor's source is a human donor with COVID-19, enrolled during active disease. The donor label of this sample is uncertain. The chain recombines TRBV21-1 with TRBJ2-6; TRBD2 is taken as the D call from the table, unchecked against the DNA. TRBV21-1 is classified as a pseudogene. Sequences were obtained from peripheral blood. The CDR3 loop reads CARLGGLPFGFGANVLTF.